The 21 T cell receptor beta chains in this list originate from one sample, sequenced in a study of OX40 agonist ivuxolimab in advanced cancers. The method was immunoSEQ multiplex PCR; TCRdb's version includes in-frame clones alone and lacks a portion of them. Of tens of thousands of clones in the sample, about 89% were seen once. Sequencing was performed on CD4+ or CD8+ T cells sorted from blood, taken in a trial of the OX40 agonist ivuxolimab. Receptor source: an adult with an advanced solid tumor such as melanoma, head and neck, liver or kidney cancer.

The J gene is TRBJ2-1, the V gene TRBV2, with a tentative D call TRBD1 (5 bases). CDR1 SNHLY and CDR2 FYNNEI come from the germline V gene. Trimming took off 0 bases at V and 6 bases at J, with 12 bases between the two ends. The CDR3 is made up of 15 amino acids. The CDR3 region is CASSEAQGLSNEQFF. DNA of the CDR3: TGTGCCAGCAGTGAAGCCCAGGGCCTCAGCAATGAGCAGTTCTTC. The entire variable domain, with the rest obtained from reference TRBV2 and TRBJ2-1, is as follows: EPEVTQTPSHQVTQMGQEVILRCVPISNHLYFYWYRQILGQKVEFLVSFYNNEISEKSEIFDDQFSVERPDGSNFTLKIRSTKLEDSAMYFCASSEAQGLSNEQFFGPGTRLTVL.

This clone has just a few counts. This chain connects TRBV5-1 to TRBJ1-2; D is undetermined. The length of the CDR3 is 14 residues. The V and J ends lost 1 base and 1 base respectively, with 8 bases between them. Germline-derived CDR1 and CDR2 are SGHRS and YFSETQ. The DNA for the CDR3 is TGCGCCAGCAGCTTGAACAGCCGTAACTATGGCTACACCTTC. Translation: CASSLNSRNYGYTF.

Note on this clone: The junction and the germline gene differ at one end; a read error may be behind it. This chain uses TRBV5-6 with TRBJ2-7; D is ambiguous. The CDR3 is 15 amino acids. Germline CDR1 reads SGHDT; CDR2 reads YYEEEE. The CDR3: CASSLAWAASSAAPF. For the CDR3, the DNA is TGTGCCAGCAGCTTGGCATGGGCGGCGAGCAGCGCAGCTCCTTTC.

The rearrangement joins TRBV4-1 to TRBJ1-2; D unclear. Deletions cut 1 base from V and 1 base from J, with 10 bases between. The CDR3 consists of 15 residues. Germline lookup yields CDR1 MGHRA and CDR2 YSYEKL. CDR3 in amino acids: CASSQAMDYNYGYTF. CDR3 coding DNA: TGCGCCAGCAGCCAAGCAATGGATTATAACTATGGCTACACCTTC.

The V and J genes are TRBV6-5 and TRBJ2-7; D ambiguous. This CDR3 comprises 12 residues. Trimming removed 4 bases at V and 4 bases at J, with 8 bases between. Germline CDR1 MNHEY, CDR2 SVGAGI. Here the CDR3 DNA reads TGTGCCAGCAGTTCGTTCGCATACGAGCAGTACTTC. Amino acid sequence: CASSSFAYEQYF.

The rearrangement joins TRBV19 to TRBJ2-2, with 10 bases matching TRBD1. V gave up 7 bases and J gave up 8 bases; unmatched junction bases: 10. The CDR3 has 15 amino acids. CDR1 and CDR2 from the germline V gene are LNHDA and SQIVND (reference sequence). CDR3 DNA: TGTGCCAGTACCCCCGAAGGGACAGGGGCAGGGGAGCTGTTTTTT. Translated: CASTPEGTGAGELFF.

The CDR3: CASGLVQGTYNEQFF. The CDR3 DNA reads TGTGCTAGTGGTTTGGTACAGGGCACCTACAATGAGCAGTTCTTC. The chain couples TRBV12-5 to TRBJ2-1, with D possibly being TRBD1 (6 bases). Germline assignment: CDR1 LGHNT and CDR2 FRNRAP. The CDR3 has 15 amino acids. V was pared by 0 bases and J by 2 bases, with 8 bases between. Supplemented by reference TRBV12-5 and TRBJ2-1, the full variable domain reads DARVTQTPRHKVTEMGQEVTMRCQPILGHNTVFWYRQTMMQGLELLAYFRNRAPLDDSGMPKDRFSAEMPDATLATLKIQPSEPRDSAVYFCASGLVQGTYNEQFFGPGTRLTVL.

V and J are TRBV19 and TRBJ2-3, with unresolved D. The germline gives CDR1 LNHDA, CDR2 SQIVND (reference sequence). V gave up 3 bases and J gave up 2 bases, with 12 bases separating them. The CDR3 is 15 residues long. This chain's CDR3 is CASSMSSPYTDTQYF. CDR3 sequence (DNA): TGTGCCAGTAGTATGTCCTCCCCCTACACAGATACGCAGTATTTT.

Only one count was recorded for this clone. The rearrangement links TRBV9 to TRBJ2-3; D ambiguous. V gave up 1 base and J gave up 1 base, with 4 bases separating them. This CDR3 contains 13 residues. The germline CDR1 and CDR2 sequences are SGDLS and YYNGEE. The chain's CDR3 is CASSVTGTDTQYF. The CDR3 DNA is TGTGCCAGCAGCGTAACTGGCACAGATACGCAGTATTTT.

This clone has more than one count but fewer than ten. The chain recombines TRBV19 with TRBJ1-5; 8 nucleotides agree with TRBD1. Germline CDR1 is LNHDA and CDR2 is SQIVND (reference sequence). Trimming removed 5 bases from V and 4 bases from J; junction bases left unmatched: 10. The CDR3 consists of 16 residues. CDR3 nucleotide sequence: TGTGCCAGTAGTTCTACCGGGACAGGCTTTAATCAGCCCCAGCATTTT. It translates to CASSSTGTGFNQPQHF. Full variable domain (outside the CDR3, taken from reference TRBV19 and TRBJ1-5): DGGITQSPKYLFRKEGQNVTLSCEQNLNHDAMYWYRQDPGQGLRLIYYSQIVNDFQKGDIAEGYSVSREKKESFPLTVTSAQKNPTAFYLCASSSTGTGFNQPQHFGDGTRLSIL.

V is TRBV28 and J is TRBJ1-5; no clear D gene. Per the germline V gene, CDR1 is MDHEN and CDR2 is SYDVKM. Trimming pared 5 bases from V and 0 bases from J, leaving 5 bases between. This CDR3 has 13 amino acids. The CDR3 region has the DNA TGTGCCAGCAGTCCCCGTAGCAATCAGCCCCAGCATTTT. It encodes CASSPRSNQPQHF.

V is TRBV11-2 and J is TRBJ1-2; D perhaps matches TRBD1 (5 bases). The germline CDR1 and CDR2 sequences are SGHAT and FQNNGV. V lost 1 base, J lost 10 bases, and 13 bases lay in between. CDR3 length: 13 amino acids. CDR3 sequence (DNA): TGTGCCAGCAGCTTAGGAGTGGGGGGGATCTACACCTTC. It translates to CASSLGVGGIYTF.

The chain combines TRBV6-6 with TRBJ2-5, with 8 bases aligning to TRBD1. V trimming: 4 bases; J trimming: 6 bases; junction bases outside the gene matches: 10. The CDR3 consists of 15 residues. Germline V gene data show CDR1 as MNHNY and CDR2 as SVGAGI (reference sequence). CDR3 residues: CASSSGQGRLKTQYF. DNA for the CDR3: TGTGCCAGCAGTTCTGGACAGGGAAGGTTGAAGACCCAGTACTTC.

This chain links TRBV29-1 with TRBJ1-1, with 7 bases that match TRBD1. The germline V gene encodes CDR1 SQVTM and CDR2 ANQGSEA. The CDR3 is 13 residues long. With V trimmed by 6 bases and J by 0 bases, 4 bases remained unmatched. The CDR3 protein is CSVVQGLNTEAFF. CDR3 coding DNA: TGCAGCGTCGTACAGGGGCTGAACACTGAAGCTTTCTTT.

V and J are TRBV18 and TRBJ1-1, with D unresolved. CDR3 size: 12 residues. Per germline, CDR1 KGHSH and CDR2 LQKENI. V lost 0 bases, J lost 4 bases, and 3 bases lay in between. CDR3 sequence: CASSPPSTEAFF. For the CDR3, the DNA is TGTGCCAGCTCACCACCTAGCACTGAAGCTTTCTTT.

The V call is TRBV28, the J call TRBJ2-7; TRBD1 matches at 8 bases. Trimming at V came to 4 bases and at J to 0 bases, leaving 5 bases not matched to a gene. The CDR3 has 15 amino acids. In germline, CDR1 is MDHEN, CDR2 SYDVKM. CDR3 DNA sequence: TGTGCCAGCAGTTACAGGGGGATTGGCTCCTACGAGCAGTACTTC. Protein sequence: CASSYRGIGSYEQYF.

The gene calls are TRBV7-8 and TRBJ2-5; tentatively, D is TRBD2 (6 bases). This CDR3 is built from 15 residues. Trimming stripped 1 base from V and 0 bases from J, with 9 bases between. Germline V gene lookup returns CDR1 SGHVS and CDR2 FQNEAQ. The CDR3 here is CASSLELADQETQYF. The CDR3, as DNA: TGTGCCAGCAGCTTAGAACTAGCCGACCAAGAGACCCAGTACTTC.

This sequence joins TRBV7-9 and TRBJ1-1; no reliable D call. This CDR3 is 13 amino acids long. V was pared by 4 bases and J by 4 bases, with 10 bases between. Germline CDR1 SEHNR, CDR2 FQNEAQ (reference sequence). The CDR3 reads CASSSGSGTEAFF. The DNA for the CDR3 is TGTGCCAGCAGCTCCGGGTCGGGCACTGAAGCTTTCTTT.

The chain links TRBV30 to TRBJ1-6, with a possible D match to TRBD1 (6 bases). V was cut by 0 bases and J by 9 bases, with 15 bases left in between. This CDR3 is built from 15 residues. Germline-derived CDR1 and CDR2 are GTSNPN and SVGIG (reference sequence). This chain's CDR3 is CAWSVLLQGGSPLHF. CDR3 in DNA: TGTGCCTGGAGTGTACTGTTACAGGGTGGTTCACCCCTCCACTTT.

The genes are TRBV13 and TRBJ2-2; the match to TRBD1 covers 11 bases. This CDR3 is 16 amino acids long. CDR1 and CDR2 from the germline V gene are PRHDT and FYEKMQ (reference sequence). The ends lost 3 bases at V and 7 bases at J; junction bases unmatched: 7. CDR3 amino acids: CASSFIGQGAVGELFF. The CDR3, as DNA: TGTGCCAGCAGCTTTATAGGACAGGGGGCTGTCGGGGAGCTGTTTTTT.

This chain joins TRBV6-6 and TRBJ2-3; D might be TRBD1 or TRBD2, each matching 5 bases. There are 15 residues in the CDR3. The germline gives CDR1 MNHNY, CDR2 SVGAGI (reference sequence). V dropped 6 bases and J dropped 2 bases, with 15 bases sitting between them. The CDR3 is CASRSRDGYTDTQYF. For the CDR3, the DNA is TGTGCCAGCAGGAGCCGGGACGGGTACACAGATACGCAGTATTTT.